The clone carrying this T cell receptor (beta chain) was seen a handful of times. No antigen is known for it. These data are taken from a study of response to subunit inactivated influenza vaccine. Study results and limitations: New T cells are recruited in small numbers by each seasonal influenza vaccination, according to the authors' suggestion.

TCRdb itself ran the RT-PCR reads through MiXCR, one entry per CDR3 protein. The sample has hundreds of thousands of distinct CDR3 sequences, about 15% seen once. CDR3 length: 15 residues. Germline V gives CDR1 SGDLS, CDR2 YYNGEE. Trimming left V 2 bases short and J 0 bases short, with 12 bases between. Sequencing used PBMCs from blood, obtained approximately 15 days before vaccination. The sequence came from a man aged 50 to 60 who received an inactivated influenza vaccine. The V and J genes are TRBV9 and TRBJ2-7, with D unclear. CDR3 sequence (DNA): TGTGCCAGCAGCGTTTCGGGCAGCCCCTCCTACGAGCAGTACTTC. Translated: CASSVSGSPSYEQYF. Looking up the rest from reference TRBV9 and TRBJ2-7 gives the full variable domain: DSGVTQTPKHLITATGQRVTLRCSPRSGDLSVYWYQQSLDQGLQFLIQYYNGEERAKGNILERFSAQQFPDLHSELNLSSLELGDSALYFCASSVSGSPSYEQYFGPGTRLTVT.